This T cell receptor (beta chain) comes out of a study of control samples from healthy donors and cancer patients. TCRdb keeps only in-frame clones here, not all; method: immunoSEQ multiplex PCR. The sample carries approximately 150,000 clones, more than 85% recorded once. Losses at the gene ends were 5 bases for V and 3 bases for J; bases not matched to a gene: 13. CDR1 and CDR2 from the germline V gene are SGHAT and FQNNGV. CDR3 size: 17 residues. Input material: blood. This chain joins TRBV11-2 and TRBJ2-5; 9 bases match TRBD2. This receptor was taken from a young man in good health. CDR3 amino acids: CASSIGWLAGRKETQYF. The DNA of the CDR3 is TGTGCCAGCAGCATTGGGTGGCTAGCGGGGAGGAAAGAGACCCAGTACTTC. The whole variable domain, remainder taken from reference TRBV11-2 and TRBJ2-5, is EAGVAQSPRYKIIEKRQSVAFWCNPISGHATLYWYQQILGQGPKLLIQFQNNGVVDDSQLPKDRFSAERLKGVDSTLKIQPAKLEDSAVYLCASSIGWLAGRKETQYFGPGTRLLVL.